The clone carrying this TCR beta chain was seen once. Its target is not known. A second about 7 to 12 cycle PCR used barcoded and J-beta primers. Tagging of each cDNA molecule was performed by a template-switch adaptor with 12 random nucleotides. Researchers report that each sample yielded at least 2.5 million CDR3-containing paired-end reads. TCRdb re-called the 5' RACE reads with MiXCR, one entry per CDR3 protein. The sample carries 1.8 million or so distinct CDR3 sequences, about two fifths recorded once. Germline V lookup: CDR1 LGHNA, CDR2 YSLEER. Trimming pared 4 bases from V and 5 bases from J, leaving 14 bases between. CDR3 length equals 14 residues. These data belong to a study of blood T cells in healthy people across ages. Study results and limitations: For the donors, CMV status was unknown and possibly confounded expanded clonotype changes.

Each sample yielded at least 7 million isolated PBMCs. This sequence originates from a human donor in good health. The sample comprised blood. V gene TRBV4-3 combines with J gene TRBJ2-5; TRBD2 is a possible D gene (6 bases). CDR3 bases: TGCGCCAGCAGCCCGACGGGGGAGAGGGAGACCCAGTACTTC. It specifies CASSPTGERETQYF.